These T cell receptor beta chains were read from a single sample in a study of beta chain features in type 1 diabetes. Clones were read by immunoSEQ multiplex PCR, and TCRdb kept only the in-frame ones, dropping some. The sample has about 660,000 clones, over 12% seen once. Sequencing used naive CD4+ T cells from blood. The receptors come from a man aged 18 to 30 with type 1 diabetes. The CDR3 runs from the conserved cysteine through the conserved F or W. A D gene is named only where the DNA matches it firmly. Clone size is shown for a subset of rows, as once, few, many or a class of expanded clone.

V gene	clone size	D gene	J gene	CDR3 DNA	CDR3 protein
TRBV5-6	few	TRBD2	TRBJ2-3	TGTGCCAGCAGCTCAGCGGGAGGGCCAGATACGCAGTATTTT	CASSSAGGPDTQYF
TRBV4-3	-	-	TRBJ2-2	TGCGCCAGCAGCCAAGATCGTAGTTTCTACACCGGGGAGCTGTTTTTT	CASSQDRSFYTGELFF
TRBV2	-	-	TRBJ2-7	-	CASNEVGQGTVF
TRBV25-1	few	-	TRBJ1-2	TGTGCCAGCAGTTGGACGGGGAACTATGGCTACACCTTC	CASSWTGNYGYTF
TRBV7-9	few	TRBD1	TRBJ1-2	TGTGCCAGCAGCCCGGGGACAGGGCGCTATGGCTACACCTTC	CASSPGTGRYGYTF
TRBV2	-	TRBD2	TRBJ2-7	TGTGCCAGCAGTGAAGGGACTACCCTTCGGGGGGACTTC	CASSEGTTLRGDF
TRBV9	few	-	TRBJ2-1	TGTGCCAGCAGCCCCGGATTCCGGGACTACAATGAGCAGTTCTTC	CASSPGFRDYNEQFF
TRBV6-6	-	-	TRBJ1-2	TGTGCCAGCAGTGACCGGGACGGAGGCTACACCTTC	CASSDRDGGYTF
TRBV7-2	-	TRBD1	TRBJ1-2	TGTGCCAGCGGGACAGGGGCCGCTAACTATGGCTACACCTTC	CASGTGAANYGYTF
TRBV9	few	-	TRBJ1-3	TGTGCCAGCGGTCTCTCTGGAAACACCATATATTTT	CASGLSGNTIYF
TRBV30	-	-	TRBJ2-3	TGTGCCTGGAGTACTACCCGGACAGGCACAGATACGCAGTATTTT	CAWSTTRTGTDTQYF
TRBV2	few	TRBD2	TRBJ2-1	TGTGCCACCCGACTAGCGGGAGAACTAGGGCAGTTCTTC	CATRLAGELGQFF
TRBV7-9	-	-	TRBJ2-3	TGTGCCAGCAGCTTCGCGGTACATATGTCCGGCGATACAGATACGCAGTATTTT	CASSFAVHMSGDTDTQYF
TRBV25-1	few	-	TRBJ2-7	TGTGCCAGCAGTGAATATGACGCCGAGCAGTACTTC	CASSEYDAEQYF
TRBV6-4	few	-	TRBJ2-1	TGTGCCAGCAGTGAGTATGTGGCAGGAATTTATGAGCAGTTCTTC	CASSEYVAGIYEQFF
TRBV7-8	-	TRBD1	TRBJ1-1	TGTGCCAGCAGCTTAGCGGGACAGGGAGGCACTGAAGCTTTCTTT	CASSLAGQGGTEAFF
TRBV15	few	-	TRBJ2-7	TGTGCCACCAGCAGAGGAAGGGAGGAGCAGTACTTC	CATSRGREEQYF
TRBV4-3	few	-	TRBJ2-4	TGCGCCAGCAGCCAAGATAGGTCAGGGGTAAACATTCAGTACTTC	CASSQDRSGVNIQYF
TRBV21-1	-	-	TRBJ2-7	TGTGCCAGCAGCAAAGTATACAGGGACCACGAGCAGTACTTC	CASSKVYRDHEQYF
TRBV15	few	-	TRBJ2-3	TGTGCCACCAGCAGGGCCCCGGACACAGATACGCAGTATTTT	CATSRAPDTDTQYF
TRBV7-2	-	-	TRBJ1-5	TGTGCCAGCAGCTCGACCGGGACTCAAACAAGTAGCAATCAGCCCCAGCATTTT	CASSSTGTQTSSNQPQHF
TRBV29-1	few	TRBD2	TRBJ2-7	TGCAGCGCGAGCGGGGGCGAGCAGTACTTC	CSASGGEQYF
TRBV7-9	-	TRBD1	TRBJ2-7	TGTGCCAGCAGCCCCCGGGACAGGGGGCTTTACGAGCAGTACTTC	CASSPRDRGLYEQYF
TRBV7-2	-	TRBD2	TRBJ2-5	TGTGCCAGCAGCTTAGATGCTAGCGGGGTGGAGACCCAGTACTTC	CASSLDASGVETQYF
TRBV9	few	-	TRBJ2-7	TGTGCCAGCAGCGTAACGACCAGCTCCTACGAGCAGTACTTC	CASSVTTSSYEQYF